Below, 28 T cell receptor beta chains from the same sample are listed, as sequenced in a study of shared clonotypes between healthy human individuals. TCRdb keeps only in-frame clones here, not all; method: immunoSEQ multiplex PCR. The sample holds hundreds of thousands of clones; under 80% are singletons and the top ten take approximately 1.7%. The sequencing sample was made of memory CD4+ T cells sorted from blood. Subset: CD45RA-negative fraction. The receptors here all came from a young woman in good health.

The chain uses TRBV2 and TRBJ2-7, with D possibly TRBD1 on 5 matching bases. Germline CDR1 SNHLY, CDR2 FYNNEI. CDR3 length equals 11 residues. V was pared by 7 bases and J by 3 bases, with 7 bases between. The CDR3 nucleotides read TGTGCCAGCATAGACAGCTACGAGCAGTACTTC. Translation gives CASIDSYEQYF.

Written as DNA, the CDR3 is TGTGCCAGCAGCAACCGGGACGGCGTGTTTCCGGTCAATCAGCCCCAGCATTTT. Translating gives CASSNRDGVFPVNQPQHF. The genes are TRBV28 and TRBJ1-5; D may be TRBD1 (5 bases). The CDR3 contains 18 residues. Germline V gene sequence: CDR1 MDHEN, CDR2 SYDVKM. V lost 6 bases and J lost 3, with 24 bases in between.

The rearrangement uses TRBV28 and TRBJ1-4; the D gene is possibly TRBD1 (6 bases). V was trimmed by 5 bases and J by 1 base, leaving 11 bases between them. CDR3 size: 15 residues. Germline values: CDR1 MDHEN, CDR2 SYDVKM. The CDR3 nucleotides are TGTGCCAGCAGTAACCAGGGGTTAACTAATGAAAAACTGTTTTTT. It encodes CASSNQGLTNEKLFF.

The gene calls are TRBV4-1 and TRBJ2-7, with TRBD1 as a possible D gene (5 bases). CDR1 is MGHRA and CDR2 is YSYEKL in the germline V gene. CDR3 length equals 13 residues. With 4 bases removed from V and 5 bases from J, the gap between germline ends came to 12 bases. The CDR3 sequence is CASSLKGRDEQYF. The CDR3 DNA reads as TGCGCCAGCAGCCTAAAGGGGCGCGACGAGCAGTACTTC.

This clone was seen a single time. The genes are TRBV30 and TRBJ2-7, with TRBD1 as a possible D gene (7 bases). The germline V gene encodes CDR1 GTSNPN and CDR2 SVGIG (reference sequence). V shed 4 bases and J shed 5 bases, with 12 bases lying between them. The CDR3 consists of 12 residues. For the CDR3, the DNA is TGTGCCTGGAACAGGGGAGGCAACGAGCAGTACTTC. Its protein product is CAWNRGGNEQYF.

The sample holds a few counts of this clone. This chain connects TRBV9 to TRBJ2-3; tentative D call: TRBD2 (5 bases). Germline V gene sequence: CDR1 SGDLS, CDR2 YYNGEE. V was shortened by 3 bases and J by 1 base, with 12 bases between the two germline ends. This CDR3 is 15 amino acids long. The CDR3 sequence: CASSASSGGTDTQYF. The CDR3, as DNA: TGTGCCAGCAGCGCCTCCTCCGGGGGCACAGATACGCAGTATTTT.

The chain employs TRBV5-1 and TRBJ2-1; TRBD1 or TRBD2 may be the D gene (5 bases each). This CDR3 has 15 residues. The ends were cut back, 4 bases at V and 0 bases at J, with 11 bases in the middle. Germline V gene lookup returns CDR1 SGHRS and CDR2 YFSETQ. CDR3 sequence (DNA): TGCGCCAGCAGCGCGGCAGGGAGCTCCTACAATGAGCAGTTCTTC. The encoded protein is CASSAAGSSYNEQFF. Supplemented by reference TRBV5-1 and TRBJ2-1, the full variable domain reads KAGVTQTPRYLIKTRGQQVTLSCSPISGHRSVSWYQQTPGQGLQFLFEYFSETQRNKGNFPGRFSGRQFSNSRSEMNVSTLELGDSALYLCASSAAGSSYNEQFFGPGTRLTVL.

A few counts support this clone. V gene TRBV6-6 combines with J gene TRBJ2-5, with TRBD1 matching over 9 bases. The germline V gene encodes CDR1 MNHNY and CDR2 SVGAGI (reference sequence). CDR3 length: 15 amino acids. With V trimmed by 2 bases and J by 5 bases, 6 bases remained unmatched. In nucleotides, the CDR3 is TGTGCCAGCAGTTACCCGGGACAGGGTCACGAGACCCAGTACTTC. It yields the protein CASSYPGQGHETQYF.

V is TRBV10-1 and J is TRBJ2-1, with D maybe TRBD2 (6 bases). Deletions cut 8 bases from V and 11 bases from J, with 13 bases between. Germline lookup yields CDR1 WNHNN and CDR2 SYGVQD (reference sequence). The CDR3 length is 11 residues. The CDR3 DNA sequence: TGCGCCAGCGCGGAAGGCGGGAAGCAGTTCTTC. Amino acids: CASAEGGKQFF.

The chain carries TRBV27 and TRBJ1-5; 8 bases agree with TRBD1. V trimming: 5 bases; J trimming: 13 bases; junction bases outside the gene matches: 19. Per the germline V gene, CDR1 is MNHEY and CDR2 is SMNVEV (reference sequence). The CDR3 loop spans 16 amino acids. This CDR3 reads CASSPLTSGQAKNQHF. CDR3 nucleotide sequence: TGTGCCAGCAGTCCCCTTACCTCGGGACAGGCCAAGAATCAGCATTTT.

The genes are TRBV27 and TRBJ2-7; perhaps D is TRBD1 or TRBD2 (5 bases each). Germline V gene lookup returns CDR1 MNHEY and CDR2 SMNVEV (reference sequence). This CDR3 comprises 17 residues. Trimming took 0 bases from V and 2 from J, leaving 17 bases between them. Written as DNA, the CDR3 is TGTGCCAGCAGTTTATCTGCGACCGGGACGGGTACCTACGAGCAGTACTTC. Translating it yields CASSLSATGTGTYEQYF.

In its sample, this clone was seen a few times. This chain joins TRBV6-5 and TRBJ2-1; 8 bases are shared with TRBD2. The junction had 11 bases not matched to a gene; V was cut back by 2 bases and J by 8 bases. Germline-derived CDR1 and CDR2 are MNHEY and SVGAGI. The CDR3 is 16 amino acids. CDR3: CASSYGAGDGKDEQFF. The CDR3 DNA follows: TGTGCCAGCAGTTACGGAGCGGGAGATGGGAAGGATGAGCAGTTCTTC.

This clone was counted only a few times. The chain has TRBV7-6 and TRBJ2-2; D possibly matches TRBD1 or TRBD2 (5 bases each). Germline lookup yields CDR1 SGHVS and CDR2 FNYEAQ. V was cut by 4 bases and J by 12 bases, with 12 bases left in between. The CDR3 loop spans 12 amino acids. The CDR3 sequence: CASSYPQGQLFF. CDR3 nucleotide sequence: TGTGCCAGCAGCTATCCCCAGGGACAGCTGTTTTTT.

The chain uses TRBV6-1 and TRBJ1-2; D is unresolved. The germline CDR1 and CDR2 sequences are MNHNS and SASEGT. This CDR3 has 16 amino acids. Trimming cost V 1 base and J 3 bases, with 15 bases left between them. The CDR3 DNA sequence: TGTGCCAGCAGTGAAGACCGACGGGGTTTACACTATGGCTACACCTTC. Amino acids: CASSEDRRGLHYGYTF.

This clone is a singleton in its sample. The rearrangement joins TRBV7-2 to TRBJ2-5; 10 bases are a match to TRBD2. With 5 bases clipped from V and 6 bases from J, the junction kept 9 bases outside the gene matches. This CDR3 spans 15 amino acids. Germline V gene sequence: CDR1 SGHTA, CDR2 FQGNSA. CDR3 sequence (DNA): TGTGCCAGCAGCCCAAGGCTAGCGGGAGAGAAGACCCAGTACTTC. Protein sequence: CASSPRLAGEKTQYF.

This clone came up many times. V usage is TRBV6-1 and J usage is TRBJ2-5, with D perhaps TRBD2 (6 bases). The V and J ends lost 4 bases and 2 bases respectively, with 11 bases between them. The CDR3 sequence is 14 residues long. The germline CDR1 and CDR2 sequences are MNHNS and SASEGT. The CDR3 loop reads CASSVAVLQETQYF. The CDR3, as DNA: TGTGCCAGCAGTGTAGCGGTACTACAAGAGACCCAGTACTTC.

The rearrangement uses TRBV5-4 and TRBJ2-5; 7 bases map to TRBD1. Germline CDR1 SGHNT, CDR2 YYREEE (reference sequence). V trimming: 3 bases; J trimming: 3 bases; junction bases outside the gene matches: 2. The CDR3 runs to 13 residues. Here the CDR3 reads CASSYGQEETQYF. CDR3 coding DNA: TGTGCCAGCAGCTATGGACAGGAAGAGACCCAGTACTTC.

J is TRBJ1-2 and V is TRBV21-1; the tabulated D call, TRBD1, remains unverified against the DNA. TRBV21-1 is tagged as a pseudogene. The CDR3 totals 13 residues. The CDR3 DNA reads TGTGCCAAAAACAGCAGGGGAAACTATGGCTACACCTTC. Translation gives CAKNSRGNYGYTF.

The V and J genes are TRBV28 and TRBJ2-1; D is perhaps TRBD1 (6 bases). V dropped 6 bases and J dropped 4 bases, with 19 bases sitting between them. CDR1 and CDR2 from the germline V gene are MDHEN and SYDVKM. The CDR3 totals 16 residues. The CDR3 DNA follows: TGTGCCAGCAGCCGCGCAGGGGCGGCCTCTTACAATGAGCAGTTCTTC. It codes for CASSRAGAASYNEQFF.

The CDR3, as DNA: TGTGCCGCGGGACGGATTAATGAAAAACTGTTTTTT. Residues: CAAGRINEKLFF. This chain uses TRBV28 with TRBJ1-4; D may be TRBD1 (5 bases). Germline V CDR1 and CDR2: MDHEN, SYDVKM. The CDR3 is made up of 12 amino acids. The germline V and J ends were trimmed by 11 bases and 4 bases, with 11 bases remaining between them.

The chain employs TRBV18 and TRBJ1-3; a possible D gene is TRBD1 (5 bases). Germline CDR1 is KGHSH and CDR2 is LQKENI. This CDR3 is built from 13 residues. V was pared by 3 bases and J by 8 bases, with 11 bases between. CDR3 coding DNA: TGTGCCAGCTCACCGGATCAAGGGGACACCATATATTTT. Protein sequence: CASSPDQGDTIYF.

J is TRBJ2-2 and V is TRBV19; 11 bases match TRBD2. The CDR3 contains 17 residues. V lost 8 bases to trimming and J lost 0 bases; unmatched junction nucleotides: 8. Germline loops: CDR1 LNHDA, CDR2 SQIVND (reference sequence). The CDR3 coding sequence is TGTGCCAGTTCTTCCCCGGGACTAGCGGCGAACACCGGGGAGCTGTTTTTT. It is translated as CASSSPGLAANTGELFF.

The rearrangement links TRBV18 to TRBJ2-5; perhaps TRBD1 as D (5 bases). Per the germline V gene, CDR1 is KGHSH and CDR2 is LQKENI. This CDR3 spans 15 amino acids. The germline V and J ends were trimmed by 3 bases and 3 bases, with 14 bases remaining between them. The CDR3 region is CASSPSTWGKETQYF. The CDR3 DNA is TGTGCCAGCTCACCGTCAACGTGGGGCAAAGAGACCCAGTACTTC.

On this clone: Other nucleotide sequences from this sample produce the same CDR3. V and J are TRBV5-1 and TRBJ2-1, with D unclear. CDR3 length equals 14 residues. The germline V gene has CDR1 SGHRS and CDR2 YFSETQ. V was shortened by 2 bases and J by 0 bases, with 6 bases between the two germline ends. The CDR3 spells CASSLSSSYNEQFF. The CDR3 DNA reads as TGCGCCAGCAGCTTATCGAGCTCCTACAATGAGCAGTTCTTC.

The rearrangement links TRBV27 to TRBJ2-2; 8 bases map to TRBD2. From germline, CDR1 is MNHEY and CDR2 SMNVEV (reference sequence). There are 14 residues in the CDR3. J lost 3 bases, V lost 5 bases, and 2 bases had no gene match. The CDR3 sequence: CASSGREDTGELFF. CDR3 nucleotides: TGTGCCAGCAGTGGGCGGGAGGACACCGGGGAGCTGTTTTTT.

This clone was detected once. The chain recombines TRBV7-2 with TRBJ2-6, with TRBD1 as a possible D gene (6 bases). V was shortened by 6 bases and J by 0 bases, with 18 bases between the two germline ends. Germline CDR1 and CDR2: SGHTA and FQGNSA. This CDR3 has 18 residues. CDR3 DNA sequence: TGTGCCAGCAGTTACCAGGGGACCATAAGCTCTGGGGCCAACGTCCTGACTTTC. It codes for CASSYQGTISSGANVLTF.

This sequence joins TRBV11-2 and TRBJ2-6; TRBD1 agrees at 9 bases. Unmatched junction bases numbered 8, after V lost 4 bases and J lost 1 base. CDR3 size: 18 residues. Per the germline V gene, CDR1 is SGHAT and CDR2 is FQNNGV. CDR3 nucleotides: TGTGCCAGCAGCTCCTATTGGGACAGGGCATCTGGGGCCAACGTCCTGACTTTC. Translation gives CASSSYWDRASGANVLTF.

The CDR3 bases are TGTGCCAGTAGTTCCCCCGCTAGCGGGAGGTCAAGTGAGCAGTTCTTC. Protein: CASSSPASGRSSEQFF. This sequence joins TRBV19 and TRBJ2-1; 11 bases are a match to TRBD2. Germline CDR1 LNHDA, CDR2 SQIVND (reference sequence). This CDR3 is built from 16 residues. Losses at the gene ends were 5 bases for V and 9 bases for J; bases not matched to a gene: 12.